A selection of T cell receptor beta chains follows, all from one sample in a study of T-cell reconstitution after alpha-beta-depleted transplantation in children. Each CDR3 protein is one row after TCRdb ran MiXCR on the PCR reads. The repertoire holds some 390,000 distinct CDR3 sequences, with approximately 20% as singletons. Sequenced material: PBMCs from the stem cell graft donor, taken from the stem cell graft. Receptors originate from a human donor who donated a stem cell graft to a child with acute myeloid leukemia. Both conserved end residues are part of each CDR3. A D gene is named only where the DNA matches it firmly. Size tells how often a clone was seen (once, few, many) or the class of an expanded clone, and some rows leave it out.

V gene: TRBV20-1
D gene: TRBD2
clone size: many
J gene: TRBJ2-7
CDR3 DNA: TGCAGTGCCCAACTAGCGGGGAGCTCCTACGAGCAGTACTTC
CDR3 protein: CSAQLAGSSYEQYF

V gene: TRBV20-1
D gene: -
clone size: many
J gene: TRBJ1-4
CDR3 DNA: TGCAGTGCTCCAAACATGGGTGAAAAACTGTTTTTT
CDR3 protein: CSAPNMGEKLFF

V gene: TRBV29-1
D gene: TRBD2
clone size: few
J gene: TRBJ2-5
CDR3 DNA: TGCAGCGTTGAACTTGGGACTAGCGGCATCGGGACCCAGTACTTC
CDR3 protein: CSVELGTSGIGTQYF

V gene: TRBV29-1
D gene: -
clone size: many
J gene: TRBJ2-7
CDR3 DNA: TGCAGCGCCTGGACAGACAAGTACGAGCAGTACTTC
CDR3 protein: CSAWTDKYEQYF

V gene: TRBV5-1
D gene: -
clone size: many
J gene: TRBJ2-7
CDR3 DNA: TGCGCCAGCAGCTTGCCGGGAAGCTCCTACGAGCAGTACTTC
CDR3 protein: CASSLPGSSYEQYF

V gene: TRBV14
D gene: -
clone size: -
J gene: TRBJ2-1
CDR3 DNA: TGTGCCAGCAGCCAAGGTGGCAGGGGAGTTTGGTACAATGAGCAGTTCTTC
CDR3 protein: CASSQGGRGVWYNEQFF

V gene: TRBV7-2
D gene: -
clone size: few
J gene: TRBJ1-3
CDR3 DNA: TGTGCCAGCAGCTTAGTGAGCGGGATCAACTCTGGAAACACCATATATTTT
CDR3 protein: CASSLVSGINSGNTIYF

V gene: TRBV7-2
D gene: -
clone size: -
J gene: TRBJ2-7
CDR3 DNA: TGTGCCAGCAGCCCCTCAGGGGGGGTGGGGTCCGAGCAGTACTTC
CDR3 protein: CASSPSGGVGSEQYF

V gene: TRBV15
D gene: TRBD1
clone size: many
J gene: TRBJ1-4
CDR3 DNA: TGTGCCACCAGCGGTAAATCGGGACAGGGGGCGACTGAAAAACTGTTTTTT
CDR3 protein: CATSGKSGQGATEKLFF

V gene: TRBV12-3/TRBV12-4
D gene: -
clone size: few
J gene: TRBJ2-1
CDR3 DNA: TGTGCCAGCAGGCGAGGAGGGGGCGCCGCCGGTTACAATGAGCAGTTCTTC
CDR3 protein: CASRRGGGAAGYNEQFF

V gene: TRBV20-1
D gene: -
clone size: -
J gene: TRBJ2-1
CDR3 DNA: TGCAGTGCTGTGAAAGCGGTGCGCTCCTACAATGAGCAGTTCTTC
CDR3 protein: CSAVKAVRSYNEQFF

V gene: TRBV12-3/TRBV12-4
D gene: TRBD1
clone size: few
J gene: TRBJ2-2
CDR3 DNA: TGTGCCAGCAGCGGACAGGGGGCCGGGGAGCTGTTTTTT
CDR3 protein: CASSGQGAGELFF

V gene: TRBV13
D gene: -
clone size: -
J gene: TRBJ2-4
CDR3 DNA: TGTGCCAGCAGCTTAGGTGCGGCCAAAAACATTCAGTACTTC
CDR3 protein: CASSLGAAKNIQYF

V gene: TRBV2
D gene: TRBD2
clone size: few
J gene: TRBJ2-7
CDR3 DNA: TGTGCCAGCAGCCCCCGGACTAGTTTCTACGAGCAGTACTTC
CDR3 protein: CASSPRTSFYEQYF

V gene: TRBV19
D gene: -
clone size: -
J gene: TRBJ1-1
CDR3 DNA: TGTGCCAGTAGATCACGGGTTGGCGACACTGAAGCTTTCTTT
CDR3 protein: CASRSRVGDTEAFF

V gene: TRBV3-1
D gene: -
clone size: -
J gene: TRBJ1-5
CDR3 DNA: TGTGCCAGCAGCCTGAGCAGGGGCGGACAGCCCCAGCATTTT
CDR3 protein: CASSLSRGGQPQHF

V gene: TRBV7-9
D gene: TRBD1
clone size: -
J gene: TRBJ1-1
CDR3 DNA: TGTGCCAGCAGCCAGTACGGGACAGGAAACACTGAAGCTTTCTTT
CDR3 protein: CASSQYGTGNTEAFF

V gene: TRBV3-1
D gene: TRBD2
clone size: -
J gene: TRBJ2-5
CDR3 DNA: TGTGCCAGCAGCCACACTAGCGGGGCTTATACTGAGACCCAGTACTTC
CDR3 protein: CASSHTSGAYTETQYF

V gene: TRBV24-1
D gene: -
clone size: few
J gene: TRBJ2-2
CDR3 DNA: TGTGCCACCAGTGATCCCGGGGAAGGGCTCGGGGAGCTGTTTTTT
CDR3 protein: CATSDPGEGLGELFF

V gene: TRBV5-4
D gene: TRBD2
clone size: many
J gene: TRBJ2-1
CDR3 DNA: TGTGCCAGCAGCTTACTAGCGGGAGGATCGGATGAGCAGTTCTTC
CDR3 protein: CASSLLAGGSDEQFF

V gene: TRBV4-1
D gene: TRBD2
clone size: -
J gene: TRBJ2-1
CDR3 DNA: TGCGCCAGCAGCCAAGGTCTAGCGGGAGCTCGGGAGCAGTTCTTC
CDR3 protein: CASSQGLAGAREQFF

V gene: TRBV24-1
D gene: -
clone size: few
J gene: TRBJ2-1
CDR3 DNA: TGTGCCACCAGTGATCCTACCTACAATGAGCAGTTCTTC
CDR3 protein: CATSDPTYNEQFF

V gene: TRBV5-1
D gene: -
clone size: -
J gene: TRBJ2-7
CDR3 DNA: TGCGCCAGCAGCTTCGAGAGATCCTACGAGCAGTACTTC
CDR3 protein: CASSFERSYEQYF

V gene: TRBV28
D gene: -
clone size: few
J gene: TRBJ2-1
CDR3 DNA: TGTGCCAGCAGCCCCCGACAGACTCCCTACAATGAGCAGTTCTTC
CDR3 protein: CASSPRQTPYNEQFF

V gene: TRBV7-9
D gene: -
clone size: -
J gene: TRBJ1-4
CDR3 DNA: TGTGCCAGCAGCAACCCTGAGACAGCAACAACTAATGAAAAACTGTTTTTT
CDR3 protein: CASSNPETATTNEKLFF

V gene: TRBV29-1
D gene: -
clone size: few
J gene: TRBJ2-5
CDR3 DNA: TGCAGCGTGGAGGCCTGGGGTGGTGAGACCCAGTACTTC
CDR3 protein: CSVEAWGGETQYF

V gene: TRBV29-1
D gene: -
clone size: few
J gene: TRBJ2-7
CDR3 DNA: TGCAGCGTTGAGGTATTCGGGGGTACGGGCGAGCAGTACTTC
CDR3 protein: CSVEVFGGTGEQYF

V gene: TRBV10-3
D gene: TRBD2
clone size: many
J gene: TRBJ2-1
CDR3 DNA: TGTGCCATCAGGGGACTAGCGGGAACCTACAATGAGCAGTTCTTC
CDR3 protein: CAIRGLAGTYNEQFF

V gene: TRBV6-1
D gene: -
clone size: few
J gene: TRBJ2-1
CDR3 DNA: TGTGCCAGCAGCCAAAAGGGTGCAGAGGGAAATGAGCAGTTCTTC
CDR3 protein: CASSQKGAEGNEQFF

V gene: TRBV20-1
D gene: TRBD2
clone size: -
J gene: TRBJ2-1
CDR3 DNA: TGCAGTGCTAGGGTTACTAGCGGGACCTACAATGAGCAGTTCTTC
CDR3 protein: CSARVTSGTYNEQFF

V gene: TRBV7-2
D gene: TRBD2
clone size: -
J gene: TRBJ2-3
CDR3 DNA: TGTGCCAGCAGCTTAGCGGTGGGACTAGCGGGATTCGCAGATACGCAGTATTTT
CDR3 protein: CASSLAVGLAGFADTQYF

V gene: TRBV28
D gene: -
clone size: -
J gene: TRBJ2-4
CDR3 DNA: TGTGCCAGCGCTCAGGGCAGGGCGTTAGGGGCCAAAAACATTCAGTACTTC
CDR3 protein: CASAQGRALGAKNIQYF

V gene: TRBV12-3/TRBV12-4
D gene: TRBD2
clone size: few
J gene: TRBJ2-1
CDR3 DNA: TGTGCCAGCAGTTTTCGTACTAGCGCTGAAAAAAATGAGCAGTTCTTC
CDR3 protein: CASSFRTSAEKNEQFF

V gene: TRBV20-1
D gene: TRBD2
clone size: -
J gene: TRBJ2-5
CDR3 DNA: TGCAGTGCTAGAGAACTAGCGGGAGTAGAGACCCAGTACTTC
CDR3 protein: CSARELAGVETQYF

V gene: TRBV7-9
D gene: -
clone size: few
J gene: TRBJ2-1
CDR3 DNA: TGTGCCAGCAGCCACCGGGATAAGCCCTACAATGAGCAGTTCTTC
CDR3 protein: CASSHRDKPYNEQFF

V gene: TRBV20-1
D gene: -
clone size: few
J gene: TRBJ2-5
CDR3 DNA: TGCAGTGCGACTCAGTCTGGGGTCAGGGAGACCCAGTACTTC
CDR3 protein: CSATQSGVRETQYF

V gene: TRBV7-8
D gene: TRBD1
clone size: -
J gene: TRBJ2-1
CDR3 DNA: TGTGCCAGCAGCTTAGGTGGGACAGGGGACTACAATGAGCAGTTCTTC
CDR3 protein: CASSLGGTGDYNEQFF

V gene: TRBV12-3/TRBV12-4
D gene: -
clone size: -
J gene: TRBJ2-1
CDR3 DNA: TGTGCCAGCAGTTCCGGACTCCCCAACAATGAGCAGTTCTTC
CDR3 protein: CASSSGLPNNEQFF

V gene: TRBV3-1
D gene: -
clone size: -
J gene: TRBJ2-7
CDR3 DNA: TGTGCCAGCAGCCAAGAAGCGCTTCCCTACGAGCAGTACTTC
CDR3 protein: CASSQEALPYEQYF

V gene: TRBV9
D gene: -
clone size: few
J gene: TRBJ1-4
CDR3 DNA: TGTGCCAGCAGCGCTTGGGGGGTTAATGAAAAACTGTTTTTT
CDR3 protein: CASSAWGVNEKLFF

V gene: TRBV4-2
D gene: -
clone size: many
J gene: TRBJ2-1
CDR3 DNA: TGTGCCAGCAGCAGGGAGAAAGTCTCCTACAATGAGCAGTTCTTC
CDR3 protein: CASSREKVSYNEQFF

V gene: TRBV4-3
D gene: -
clone size: few
J gene: TRBJ2-1
CDR3 DNA: TGCGCCAGCAGCCAAGAGCCCAGCGGGCGCAATGAGCAGTTCTTC
CDR3 protein: CASSQEPSGRNEQFF

V gene: TRBV11-1
D gene: TRBD1
clone size: -
J gene: TRBJ2-1
CDR3 DNA: TGTGCCAGCAGCTTGGGGGCCGGGACAGACTACAATGAGCAGTTCTTC
CDR3 protein: CASSLGAGTDYNEQFF